This T cell receptor (beta chain) was profiled in a study of blood T cell repertoires in COVID-19 (dated by TCRdb to the early 2020s). General notes on the study: Collaborator samples came from the United States, Italy and Spain and covered acute and convalescent phases of COVID-19. The repertoires were made available in a free public database intended to serve as a resource for research on the immune response to SARS-CoV-2. The prospective study material was composed of cDNA or gDNA derived from T cells, B-cell-depleted T cells, or PBMCs. Deeply sampled blood TCRbeta repertoires from subjects exposed to, actively infected with, or recovered from COVID-19 were included in the dataset. HLA class I and class II types, where available, came from metadata supplied by the sample provider rather than from assay-based typing. Samples came from the ongoing ImmuneRACE study (first 160 participants) plus 1,254 subjects from 6 global collaborators. The sample metadata nearly always contained a de-identified subject ID, COVID-19 status, age in years and sex. Points the paper makes about the study in general: How much clinical and demographic metadata was included differed by source and by participant, and the metadata was provided uncurated.

Comments on this clone: It has no known antigen specificity. There are no base qualities to consult, and no much larger clone falls within one base.

Each collaborating institution followed its own protocols to collect whole blood in K2EDTA tubes. For TCRbeta analysis, collaborators shipped samples in one of three forms: frozen whole blood, isolated PBMCs, or DNA extracted from either of those sample types. TCRbeta CDR3 regions were amplified from genomic DNA by means of the immunoSEQ Assay, a bias-controlled multiplex PCR. In the original analysis: Within the assay, amplification of reference gene primers was used to estimate how many nucleated cells each sample contained. Sequence reads were collapsed and filtered to measure the absolute abundance of every unique TCRbeta CDR3 rearrangement. For each sample, productive Simpson clonality was calculated as the square root of Simpson's diversity index across productive rearrangements. Entries here come from immuneACCESS through TCRdb and include only in-frame sequences with V and J called. Some clones fail to appear in such tables; in the studies checked, an unresolved V gene covers under half of the shortfall, and the cause of the remainder is unknown. V, J and clone size reflect that table, while D and trimming were determined from the DNA. Counted in this sample were about 200,000 clones; just over 85% of them appeared once. Together, the top ten hold around 1.5% of the sample.

The V end loses 5 bases and the J end loses 2 bases, and a stretch of 17 bases separates them. From cysteine to phenylalanine, the CDR3 is 16 amino acids long. Kept here is only the CDR3 DNA, which spans 48 bases and is read in frame from base 1. In the germline V gene (reference sequence), CDR1 corresponds to MNHEY and CDR2 to SMNVEV. The sequence joins TRBV27 to TRBJ2-3; the D gene cannot be resolved reliably. This TCR derives from a young man with active or convalescent COVID-19. Specimen: peripheral blood. The DNA sequence follows: TGTGCCAGCAGTCCCGAGTCACTGAGGAACACAGATACGCAGTATTTT. This translates into CASSPESLRNTDTQYF.